A selection of T cell receptor beta chains follows, all from one sample in a study of blood T cell repertoires in COVID-19. The data were produced by immunoSEQ multiplex PCR, yet TCRdb's version contains in-frame clones alone and is incomplete. The sample lists some 50,000 clones; approximately 95% were seen once. Material for sequencing was peripheral blood. These receptor sequences come from a man in his 60s with COVID-19, enrolled during active disease. Each CDR3 is given with its conserved first and last residue. D genes are given only for firm matches. Some rows have no size entry. The others give once, few or many, or a class for an expanded clone.

TRBJ2-1 | TRBD2 | - | TRBV6-4 | CASSTSGGAYNEQFF | TGTGCCAGCAGTACTAGCGGGGGGGCCTACAATGAGCAGTTCTTC
TRBJ1-2 | - | - | TRBV2 | CASSVPTQGLNYGYTF | TGTGCCAGCAGTGTTCCCACACAGGGCCTTAACTATGGCTACACCTTC
TRBJ1-1 | TRBD1 | few | TRBV10-3 | CAIRRDRAGEAFF | TGTGCCATCAGGAGGGACAGGGCTGGTGAAGCTTTCTTT
TRBJ1-4 | TRBD1 | - | TRBV12-5 | CASGRGQGGRKLFF | TGTGCTAGTGGCCGGGGACAGGGCGGAAGAAAACTGTTTTTT
TRBJ2-2 | TRBD2 | - | TRBV3-1/TRBV3-2 | CASSQAGGSNTGELFF | TGTGCCAGCAGCCAAGCGGGGGGATCGAACACCGGGGAGCTGTTTTTT
TRBJ1-1 | - | - | TRBV14 | CASRNPGSRAFF | TGTGCCAGCAGAAATCCGGGATCTCGCGCTTTCTTT
TRBJ2-3 | TRBD2 | once | TRBV6-6 | CASSASGGPSRDTQYF | TGTGCCAGCAGTGCCAGCGGGGGGCCTTCAAGGGATACGCAGTATTTT
TRBJ1-1 | - | - | TRBV18 | CASSPPSIGGTEAFF | TGTGCCAGCTCACCACCGTCTATAGGGGGCACTGAAGCTTTCTTT
TRBJ2-2 | TRBD1 | - | TRBV5-4 | CASSSGQGDTGELFF | TGTGCCAGCAGCTCCGGACAGGGAGACACCGGGGAGCTGTTTTTT
TRBJ1-1 | - | - | TRBV7-9 | CASSLQGNTEAFF | TGTGCCAGCAGCTTACAGGGGAACACTGAAGCTTTCTTT
TRBJ1-4 | - | - | TRBV4-1 | CASSLSRQGGATNEKLFF | TGCGCCAGCAGCCTCAGTAGGCAGGGCGGCGCAACTAATGAAAAACTGTTTTTT
TRBJ2-3 | TRBD2 | - | TRBV9 | CASSASGGAADTQYF | TGTGCCAGCAGCGCTAGCGGGGGGGCCGCAGATACGCAGTATTTT
TRBJ1-1 | TRBD1 | once | TRBV5-1 | CASSLDRGSANTEAFF | TGCGCCAGCAGCTTGGACAGGGGATCGGCGAACACTGAAGCTTTCTTT
TRBJ1-5 | TRBD1 | - | TRBV18 | CASSPPGQGSQPQHF | TGTGCCAGCTCACCGCCGGGACAGGGCAGTCAGCCCCAGCATTTT
TRBJ2-1 | - | - | TRBV12-3/TRBV12-4 | CASSPGSSGQFF | TGTGCCAGCAGCCCGGGGAGTTCCGGGCAGTTCTTC
TRBJ1-2 | - | - | TRBV11-2 | CASNEAGGVYGYTF | TGTGCCAGCAACGAGGCAGGAGGAGTCTATGGCTACACCTTC
TRBJ1-5 | TRBD1 | once | TRBV3-1/TRBV3-2 | CASSGTGGNQPQHF | TGTGCCAGCAGCGGGACAGGGGGTAATCAGCCCCAGCATTTT